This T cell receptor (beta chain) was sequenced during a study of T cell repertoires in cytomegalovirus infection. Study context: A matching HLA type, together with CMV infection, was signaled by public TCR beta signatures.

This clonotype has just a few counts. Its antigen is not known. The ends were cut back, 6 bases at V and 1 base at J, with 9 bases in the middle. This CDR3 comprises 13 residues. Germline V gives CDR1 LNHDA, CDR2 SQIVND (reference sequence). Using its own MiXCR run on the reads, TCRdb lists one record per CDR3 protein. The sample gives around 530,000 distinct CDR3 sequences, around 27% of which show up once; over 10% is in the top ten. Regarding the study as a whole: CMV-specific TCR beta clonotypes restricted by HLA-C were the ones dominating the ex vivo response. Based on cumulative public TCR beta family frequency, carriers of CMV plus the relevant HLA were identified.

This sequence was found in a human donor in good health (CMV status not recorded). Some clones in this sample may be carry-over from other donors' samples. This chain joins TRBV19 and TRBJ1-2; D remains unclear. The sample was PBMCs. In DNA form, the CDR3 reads TGTGCCAGTAGGGTAGGACTTAACTATGGCTACACCTTC. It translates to CASRVGLNYGYTF.